The rows below give T cell receptor beta chains drawn from one sample of a study of OX40 agonist ivuxolimab in advanced cancers. Repertoires were generated with immunoSEQ multiplex PCR, while TCRdb's copy carries only in-frame clones and drops some. The data show 75,000 to 95,000 clones, roughly 90% seen once. Sample: CD4+ or CD8+ T cells sorted from blood, taken in a trial of the OX40 agonist ivuxolimab. The receptors originated from an adult with an advanced solid tumor such as melanoma, head and neck, liver or kidney cancer. Both conserved end residues are part of each CDR3. Fields, in order: J gene, CDR3 length, V gene, CDR3 protein.

>TRBJ2-5|14|TRBV5-1
CASSSWVQKETQYF
>TRBJ2-3|13|TRBV7-8
CASSYPGTDTQYF
>TRBJ2-5|14|TRBV7-9
CASSLAGGLETQYF
>TRBJ1-1|14|TRBV6-1
CASSPDSLNTEAFF
>TRBJ2-4|17|TRBV2
CASTLRVLLSAKNIQYF
>TRBJ2-5|14|TRBV9
CASSDDYRAETQYF
>TRBJ1-2|16|TRBV28
CASSSYGQGLKAGYTF
>TRBJ2-7|17|TRBV21-1
CASSKVPSFGQYYEQYF
>TRBJ2-2|17|TRBV5-4
CASSLGAVISNTGELFF
>TRBJ1-5|14|TRBV27
CASSLITGTQPQHF
>TRBJ1-2|15|TRBV27
CASSLYRGSTGGYTF
>TRBJ2-3|16|TRBV5-1
CASSSGSGYSTDTQYF
>TRBJ1-1|11|TRBV6-5
CASTLRGRAFF
>TRBJ2-4|12|TRBV19
CATGQGQNIQYF
>TRBJ2-7|14|TRBV7-9
CASSKNRAPYEQYF
>TRBJ1-2|13|TRBV5-1
CASTLSGTDGYTF
>TRBJ1-3|20|TRBV10-1
CASSTRLRWESPPSGNTIYF
>TRBJ2-2|14|TRBV15
CATSRGGMSGELFF
>TRBJ2-1|11|TRBV29-1
CSARPGNEQFF
>TRBJ1-2|15|TRBV6-1
CASSPRQGPYYGYTF
>TRBJ2-3|12|TRBV14
CASSQGGSTQYF
>TRBJ2-5|16|TRBV7-2
CASSSNSGDAQETQYF
>TRBJ2-7|13|TRBV27
CASSRDRGYEQYF
>TRBJ1-1|13|TRBV7-2
CASSRAQGTEAFF
>TRBJ2-5|16|TRBV5-6
CASSLAGDQIQETQYF
>TRBJ2-2|15|TRBV9
CASSVFGSGLRELFF
>TRBJ2-7|18|TRBV7-2
CASSFKGPGGALPYEQYF
>TRBJ2-3|14|TRBV5-1
CASSLSRGTDTQYF
>TRBJ2-3|14|TRBV18
CASSPSGTADTQYF
>TRBJ1-2|12|TRBV5-8
CASWGQGDGYTF
>TRBJ2-1|12|TRBV28
CASSFTITLPLF
>TRBJ2-3|15|TRBV11-2
CASSFLGASTDTQYF
>TRBJ2-6|15|TRBV2
CASSEWIPGANVLTF
>TRBJ1-4|15|TRBV19
CASRRTGFVDEKLFF
>TRBJ2-1|16|TRBV28
CASSSTASGGYNEQFF
>TRBJ1-5|14|TRBV27
CASSLFGGNQPQHF
>TRBJ2-7|14|TRBV11-1
CASSIQGHSYEQYF